This entry is about one T cell receptor (beta chain). Its specificity is not known. V gave up 7 bases and J gave up 2 bases, with 14 bases separating them. Germline V gene sequence: CDR1 KGHDR, CDR2 SFDVKD. The CDR3 spans 14 residues. TCRdb independently ran MiXCR on the 5' RACE reads; one entry per CDR3 protein. The data show roughly 720,000 distinct CDR3 sequences, 15% to 20% seen once. The sample belongs to a study of identical twins. Points from the study as a whole: Beta clonotypes that were abundant in cord blood contained fewer insertions, a pattern absent from memory repertoires. Twin sharing of out-of-frame TCR alpha was underestimated by models in monozygotic pairs.

The data were also submitted as part of a second study, on T cells expressing NK-cell markers. That source adds: Each TCR beta repertoire originated in sorted T cells that were CD3+CD56+NKG2C+, CD3+CD56+NKG2C- or CD3+CD56-NKG2C+. A range of about 1.0-8% of CD8+ T cells consisted of dominant NKG2C+ clonotypes in six donors.

This rearrangement joins TRBV24-1 to TRBJ2-7; D gene ambiguous. This TCR was recovered from a woman between 18 and 30 years old in good health. The sequencing sample was made of PBMCs. This chain's CDR3 is CATSDPTIPYEQYF. Here the CDR3 DNA reads TGTGCCACCAGCGACCCCACGATTCCCTACGAGCAGTACTTC.